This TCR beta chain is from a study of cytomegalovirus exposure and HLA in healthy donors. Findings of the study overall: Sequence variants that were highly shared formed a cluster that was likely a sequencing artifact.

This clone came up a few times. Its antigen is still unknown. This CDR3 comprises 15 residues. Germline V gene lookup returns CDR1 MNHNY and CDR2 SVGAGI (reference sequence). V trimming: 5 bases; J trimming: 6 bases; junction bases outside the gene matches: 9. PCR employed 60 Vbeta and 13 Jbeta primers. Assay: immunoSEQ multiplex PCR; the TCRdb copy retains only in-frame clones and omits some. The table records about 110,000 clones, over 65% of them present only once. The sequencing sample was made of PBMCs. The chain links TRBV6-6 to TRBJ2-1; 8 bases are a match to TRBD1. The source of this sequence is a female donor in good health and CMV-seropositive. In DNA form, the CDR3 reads TGTGCCAGCAGTACGGGACAGGCCACTGGCAATGAGCAGTTCTTC. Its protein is CASSTGQATGNEQFF.